This T cell receptor beta chain was retrieved from a study of T cells after yellow fever vaccination. The CDR3 spans 15 residues. The ends were cut back, 3 bases at V and 2 bases at J, with 14 bases in the middle. Germline CDR1 reads SGDLS; CDR2 reads YYNGEE. In TCRdb, the 5' RACE reads were re-called with MiXCR into one record per CDR3 protein. The sample includes more than 300,000 distinct CDR3 sequences, around 7% seen only once; the top ten take roughly a sixth. This sequence originates from a man aged 18-30 years who received the YFV17D yellow fever vaccine. The rearrangement joins TRBV9 to TRBJ1-1; D might be TRBD1 (6 bases). The sample in question was PBMCs, obtained roughly 46 days after the first yellow fever vaccination. For the CDR3, the DNA is TGTGCCAGCAGCGGGGGGGGGGACACTAACACTGAAGCTTTCTTT. Translation: CASSGGGDTNTEAFF.